Listed below are T cell receptor beta chains from one sample, sequenced in a study of shared clonotypes between healthy human individuals. The repertoire was sequenced with immunoSEQ multiplex PCR; TCRdb's copy has only in-frame clones and lacks some. The sample shows over a million clones, around 78% of them seen only once. Sample: memory CD4+ T cells from PBMCs. The receptors originated from a man younger than 30 in good health. Some clones in this sample may be carry-over from other donors' samples. CDR3s include the opening cysteine and the closing phenylalanine or tryptophan. Fields, in order: D gene, V gene, clone size, J gene, CDR3 DNA, CDR3 protein. A D gene is named only where the DNA matches it firmly. The listing skips clone size in some rows; elsewhere it reads once, few, many or a size class.

d_gene: TRBD2
v_gene: TRBV10-2
abundance: .
j_gene: TRBJ2-2
CDR3nt: TGCGCCAGCAGAAGTGCCGGGACTAGCGGGAGGGGGAACACCGGGGAGCTGTTTTTT
CDR3aa: CASRSAGTSGRGNTGELFF

d_gene: .
v_gene: TRBV10-2
abundance: once
j_gene: TRBJ1-5
CDR3nt: TGCGCCAGCAGTGATATCGGGGCAGATCAGCCCCAGCATTTT
CDR3aa: CASSDIGADQPQHF

d_gene: TRBD1
v_gene: TRBV18
abundance: .
j_gene: TRBJ2-7
CDR3nt: TGTGCCAGCTCCTCGACGGGACAGGGCGCCTACGAGCAGTACTTC
CDR3aa: CASSSTGQGAYEQYF

d_gene: .
v_gene: TRBV5-5
abundance: .
j_gene: TRBJ1-1
CDR3nt: TGTGCCAGCAGTAAGACAGCGAACACTGAAGCTTTCTTT
CDR3aa: CASSKTANTEAFF

d_gene: .
v_gene: TRBV6-5
abundance: .
j_gene: TRBJ1-4
CDR3nt: TGTGCCAGCAGCAGAGGGGGGCAGGAAAAACTGTTTTTT
CDR3aa: CASSRGGQEKLFF

d_gene: TRBD1
v_gene: TRBV7-9
abundance: .
j_gene: TRBJ1-5
CDR3nt: TGTGCCAGCAGCCTAGGGACAGGCTTTTATAGCAATCAGCCCCAGCATTTT
CDR3aa: CASSLGTGFYSNQPQHF

d_gene: .
v_gene: TRBV28
abundance: .
j_gene: TRBJ2-7
CDR3nt: TGTGCCAGCAGAGCCTACGAGCAGTACTTC
CDR3aa: CASRAYEQYF

d_gene: TRBD2
v_gene: TRBV2
abundance: .
j_gene: TRBJ2-7
CDR3nt: TGTGCCAGCAGTGAAGAGGGAGCGGGATCCTCCTACGAGCAGTACTTC
CDR3aa: CASSEEGAGSSYEQYF

d_gene: TRBD1
v_gene: TRBV18
abundance: .
j_gene: TRBJ2-2
CDR3nt: TGTGCCAGCTCACCGGACAGGTTAACGAACACCGGGGAGCTGTTTTTT
CDR3aa: CASSPDRLTNTGELFF

d_gene: .
v_gene: TRBV20-1
abundance: .
j_gene: TRBJ2-7
CDR3nt: TGCAGTACGGTATATGGTGAGCAGTACTTC
CDR3aa: CSTVYGEQYF

d_gene: TRBD1
v_gene: TRBV5-1
abundance: .
j_gene: TRBJ2-3
CDR3nt: TGCGCCAGTTCGACAGGGTTCGCAGATACGCAGTATTTT
CDR3aa: CASSTGFADTQYF

d_gene: .
v_gene: TRBV2
abundance: .
j_gene: TRBJ1-2
CDR3nt: TGTGCCAGCAGTGAAGCGCTGTGGGCGGTCACCTTC
CDR3aa: CASSEALWAVTF

d_gene: .
v_gene: TRBV5-1
abundance: .
j_gene: TRBJ1-1
CDR3nt: TGCGCCAGCAGCTTGGCTTTTGGTGCCGGGGCGGGCACTGAAGCTTTCTTT
CDR3aa: CASSLAFGAGAGTEAFF

d_gene: .
v_gene: TRBV10-1
abundance: .
j_gene: TRBJ2-1
CDR3nt: TGCGCCAGCAACCCGGACCGCCACAATGAGCAGTTCTTC
CDR3aa: CASNPDRHNEQFF

d_gene: TRBD2
v_gene: TRBV7-9
abundance: .
j_gene: TRBJ2-2
CDR3nt: TGTGCCAGCAGCCCAGCGGGAGGGAACACCGGGGAGCTGTTTTTT
CDR3aa: CASSPAGGNTGELFF

d_gene: .
v_gene: TRBV7-3
abundance: .
j_gene: TRBJ1-1
CDR3nt: TGTGCCAGCAGCCGGGGTTCGAACACTGAAGCTTTCTTT
CDR3aa: CASSRGSNTEAFF

d_gene: .
v_gene: TRBV29-1
abundance: .
j_gene: TRBJ2-7
CDR3nt: TGCAGCGTTGGAGTGTACGACCTCTACGAGCAGTACTTC
CDR3aa: CSVGVYDLYEQYF

d_gene: .
v_gene: TRBV5-5
abundance: many
j_gene: TRBJ1-2
CDR3nt: TGTGCCAGCAGCTTGGAGTCCCGACAGACCTATGGCTACACCTTC
CDR3aa: CASSLESRQTYGYTF

d_gene: .
v_gene: TRBV7-5
abundance: .
j_gene: TRBJ2-7
CDR3nt: TGTGTCAGAAGCTTCCCGCATGCCCAGGGAAAGTGCTACGAGCAGTACTTC
CDR3aa: CVRSFPHAQGKCYEQYF

d_gene: .
v_gene: TRBV6-5
abundance: .
j_gene: TRBJ2-1
CDR3nt: TGTGCCAGCAGTACCGGGAAGCGGATATACAATGAGCAGTTCTTC
CDR3aa: CASSTGKRIYNEQFF

d_gene: .
v_gene: TRBV6-5
abundance: .
j_gene: TRBJ2-2
CDR3nt: TGTGCCAGCAGTTTAACAGGGCGAACCGGGGAGCTGTTTTTT
CDR3aa: CASSLTGRTGELFF

d_gene: .
v_gene: TRBV11-2
abundance: few
j_gene: TRBJ2-6
CDR3nt: TGTGCCAGCAGCTTAGTGACCGGGGCCAACGTCCTGACTTTC
CDR3aa: CASSLVTGANVLTF

d_gene: .
v_gene: TRBV2
abundance: .
j_gene: TRBJ1-5
CDR3nt: TGTGCCAGTTCTGAAGGGGGTTCGTCCTATCAGCCCCAGCATTTT
CDR3aa: CASSEGGSSYQPQHF

d_gene: .
v_gene: TRBV5-8
abundance: .
j_gene: TRBJ2-2
CDR3nt: TGTGCCAGCAGCTTGGTCAGGGGAACGAACACCGGGGAGCTGTTTTTT
CDR3aa: CASSLVRGTNTGELFF

d_gene: .
v_gene: TRBV28
abundance: .
j_gene: TRBJ2-1
CDR3nt: TGTGCCAGCAGTTTGTGGGGCACTAGAGAGCAGTTCTTC
CDR3aa: CASSLWGTREQFF

d_gene: TRBD2
v_gene: TRBV27
abundance: .
j_gene: TRBJ2-2
CDR3nt: TGTGCCAGCAGTTTATCGGTTCTAGCGGGAGGGTTTGGCACCGGGGAGCTGTTTTTT
CDR3aa: CASSLSVLAGGFGTGELFF

d_gene: TRBD1
v_gene: TRBV29-1
abundance: .
j_gene: TRBJ2-1
CDR3nt: TGCAGCGTCGACAACACAGGGGTCGCGTACAATGAGCAGTTCTTC
CDR3aa: CSVDNTGVAYNEQFF

d_gene: TRBD1
v_gene: TRBV11-2
abundance: .
j_gene: TRBJ2-7
CDR3nt: TGTGCCAGCAGCACGCACGGGCTCCGGGACAGACTACCCTACGAGCAGTACTTC
CDR3aa: CASSTHGLRDRLPYEQYF

d_gene: TRBD1
v_gene: TRBV11-3
abundance: few
j_gene: TRBJ2-3
CDR3nt: TGTGCCAGCAGCTCCGGTGGAACCGGGACAGGGTTTTTAGATACGCAGTATTTT
CDR3aa: CASSSGGTGTGFLDTQYF

d_gene: TRBD2
v_gene: TRBV5-1
abundance: .
j_gene: TRBJ2-1
CDR3nt: TGCGCCAGCAGCCCCTCCGGGACTAGCGGTTACAATGAGCAGTTCTTC
CDR3aa: CASSPSGTSGYNEQFF

d_gene: .
v_gene: TRBV15
abundance: once
j_gene: TRBJ2-1
CDR3nt: TGTGCCACCAGCAGAGATCGGTCAAGAGTCGTACAGAATGAGCAGTTCTTC
CDR3aa: CATSRDRSRVVQNEQFF

d_gene: TRBD1
v_gene: TRBV9
abundance: .
j_gene: TRBJ2-1
CDR3nt: TGTGCCAGCAGCGTAAACAGGGGAAAGTTAAATGAGCAGTTCTTC
CDR3aa: CASSVNRGKLNEQFF

d_gene: .
v_gene: TRBV9
abundance: .
j_gene: TRBJ1-3
CDR3nt: TGTGCCAGCAGCGTGCCTCAGGGAAACACCATATATTTT
CDR3aa: CASSVPQGNTIYF

d_gene: TRBD1
v_gene: TRBV28
abundance: few
j_gene: TRBJ1-2
CDR3nt: TGTGCCAGCAGCTACAGGGGTCCTCCCTATGGCTACACCTTC
CDR3aa: CASSYRGPPYGYTF

d_gene: .
v_gene: TRBV19
abundance: once
j_gene: TRBJ1-5
CDR3nt: TGTGCCAGTAAAGGCCCCCCGGGGGGTAATCAGCCCCAGCATTTT
CDR3aa: CASKGPPGGNQPQHF

d_gene: TRBD1
v_gene: TRBV7-9
abundance: .
j_gene: TRBJ2-7
CDR3nt: TGTGCCAGCAGCGATTTACACAGCCGGGACAGGGTCTACGAGCAGTACTTC
CDR3aa: CASSDLHSRDRVYEQYF

d_gene: .
v_gene: TRBV28
abundance: .
j_gene: TRBJ2-5
CDR3nt: TGTGCCAGCAGTCGCCCGCGCCAGGGCGGAGAGACCCAGTACTTC
CDR3aa: CASSRPRQGGETQYF

d_gene: .
v_gene: TRBV18
abundance: .
j_gene: TRBJ2-2
CDR3nt: TGTGCCAGCTCACCAGTTGCCGGGGAGCTGTTTTTT
CDR3aa: CASSPVAGELFF

d_gene: TRBD2
v_gene: TRBV6-5
abundance: .
j_gene: TRBJ2-7
CDR3nt: TGTGCCAGCAGTTACTCTACTAGCGGCTCCTACGAGCAGTACTTC
CDR3aa: CASSYSTSGSYEQYF

d_gene: .
v_gene: TRBV5-5
abundance: few
j_gene: TRBJ1-5
CDR3nt: TGTGCCAGCAGCTTGGGAGGCACTGATCAGCCCCAGCATTTT
CDR3aa: CASSLGGTDQPQHF

d_gene: .
v_gene: TRBV19
abundance: .
j_gene: TRBJ2-4
CDR3nt: TGTGCCAGCAAGGACCGAAACATTCAGTACTTC
CDR3aa: CASKDRNIQYF

d_gene: .
v_gene: TRBV28
abundance: .
j_gene: TRBJ2-5
CDR3nt: TGTGCCAGCAGTTTAAGGCAGGCCCAAGAGACCCAGTACTTC
CDR3aa: CASSLRQAQETQYF

d_gene: .
v_gene: TRBV7-2
abundance: .
j_gene: TRBJ1-4
CDR3nt: TGTGCCAGCAGACAAGACAGGTCCCTTAATGAAAAACTGTTTTTT
CDR3aa: CASRQDRSLNEKLFF

d_gene: .
v_gene: TRBV4-2
abundance: once
j_gene: TRBJ2-3
CDR3nt: TGTGCCAGCAGCCAAGATTCGACAGCTAGCACAGATACGCAGTATTTT
CDR3aa: CASSQDSTASTDTQYF

d_gene: .
v_gene: TRBV5-6
abundance: many
j_gene: TRBJ2-2
CDR3nt: TGTGCCAGCAGCCGTGCGGTCGGGGAGCTGTTTTTT
CDR3aa: CASSRAVGELFF

d_gene: .
v_gene: TRBV7-2
abundance: .
j_gene: TRBJ1-1
CDR3nt: TGTGCCAGCAGCTTATATCAGGGGGAAGCTTTCTTT
CDR3aa: CASSLYQGEAFF

d_gene: TRBD1
v_gene: TRBV4-2
abundance: .
j_gene: TRBJ2-3
CDR3nt: TGTGCCAGCAGCCAAGCCCCCGGGACAGGGGGAGTAGATACGCAGTATTTT
CDR3aa: CASSQAPGTGGVDTQYF

d_gene: TRBD2
v_gene: TRBV5-5
abundance: few
j_gene: TRBJ2-1
CDR3nt: TGTGCCAGCAGCCCCCTAGCGGGAGGTTCCTTCAAGGAGCAGTTCTTC
CDR3aa: CASSPLAGGSFKEQFF

d_gene: TRBD2
v_gene: TRBV19
abundance: many
j_gene: TRBJ2-7
CDR3nt: TGTGCCAGTACCATGGGACTAGCGGGACCTCGGTACTTC
CDR3aa: CASTMGLAGPRYF

d_gene: .
v_gene: TRBV30
abundance: .
j_gene: TRBJ1-1
CDR3nt: TGTGCCTGGACAGGGGTGAGGACTGAAGCTTTCTTT
CDR3aa: CAWTGVRTEAFF

d_gene: TRBD1
v_gene: TRBV7-2
abundance: .
j_gene: TRBJ2-1
CDR3nt: TGTGCCAGCAGCTCCATACCAGGGACAGGGGGTGAGCAGTTCTTC
CDR3aa: CASSSIPGTGGEQFF